A single T cell receptor (beta chain) is shown here with its context. Its matching antigen is unknown. The sample comes from a study of T cells after yellow fever vaccination. Study results and limitations: Researchers cautioned that FACS-sorted repertoires could harbor abundant clonotypes contaminating from the bulk population. Most primary-vaccination clones reappeared after the booster (less than 98% CD4, roughly 88% CD8). Only a small proportion of the clonotypes turned up in both the CD4 and the CD8 compartments, likely arising from convergent recombination.

V trimming: 4 bases; J trimming: 9 bases; junction bases outside the gene matches: 4. The length of the CDR3 is 15 residues. Looked up from germline, CDR1 is SGHTA and CDR2 is FQGNSA. Researchers made TCR cDNA using 5'RACE template switching, and this step added a universal primer site and UMIs. Using its own MiXCR run on the 5' RACE reads, TCRdb lists one record per CDR3 protein. The repertoire has about 320,000 distinct CDR3 sequences, roughly 10% of them found once; the top ten carry about 3.5%. The V call is TRBV7-2, the J call TRBJ2-2, with 14 bases matching TRBD2. This sample comprised CD4+ T cells sorted from PBMCs, obtained 45 days after the yellow fever booster vaccination. The sequence came from a man in his late teens or twenties who received the YFV17D yellow fever vaccine. This CDR3 is CASSSTSGGARELFF. The CDR3 region has the DNA TGTGCCAGCAGCTCGACTAGCGGGGGGGCCCGGGAGCTGTTTTTT. Full variable domain (outside the CDR3, taken from reference TRBV7-2 and TRBJ2-2): GAGVSQSPSNKVTEKGKDVELRCDPISGHTALYWYRQSLGQGLEFLIYFQGNSAPDKSGLPSDRFSAERTGGSVSTLTIQRTQQEDSAVYLCASSSTSGGARELFFGEGSRLTVL.